This T cell receptor beta chain was recorded in a study of T cell repertoires in cytomegalovirus infection. On the study more broadly: An indication of both CMV infection and matching HLA type came from public TCR beta signatures. General study findings and limits: Cumulative frequency (of public TCR beta family members) identified carriers of CMV plus the relevant HLA. The ex vivo response was dominated by HLA-C-restricted CMV-specific TCR beta clonotypes.

TCRdb processed the reads anew with MiXCR; each CDR3 protein has one entry. The profile shows 170,000 or so distinct CDR3 sequences, around an eighth of them singletons. V was shortened by 0 bases and J by 8 bases, with 7 bases between the two germline ends. The CDR3 has 12 residues. Per the germline V gene, CDR1 is LNHNV and CDR2 is YYDKDF (reference sequence). A note on this clonotype: Antigen specificity is unknown.

The sequence was collected from a human donor in good health (CMV status not recorded). Some clones in this sample may be carry-over from other donors' samples. The sample comprised PBMCs. The rearrangement joins TRBV15 to TRBJ1-1; D may be TRBD1 (6 bases). The CDR3 region has the DNA TGTGCCACCAGCAGAGAACAGGGAGAAGCTTTCTTT. It encodes CATSREQGEAFF.